A selection of T cell receptor beta chains follows, all from one sample in a study of T cell responses to AZD1222 COVID-19 vaccine. Some clones are missing from TCRdb's copy, which holds only in-frame ones; the method was immunoSEQ multiplex PCR. The repertoire has approximately 160,000 clones, about nine tenths of them found once; the top ten carry approximately 1.5%. Sample: peripheral blood, taken on day 0 of AZD1222 vaccination. These receptors originate from an adult in good health. Each CDR3 is given with its conserved first and last residue. Each record gives: J gene, clone size, D gene, V gene, CDR3 DNA, CDR3 protein. D genes are given only for firm matches. Size is omitted from some rows. Given values are once, few, many or a class for expanded clones.

>TRBJ2-7|NA|NA|TRBV9
TGTGCCAGCAGCGTGGGTCCTGGGTACGAGCAGTACTTC
CASSVGPGYEQYF
>TRBJ1-2|NA|NA|TRBV18
TGTGCCAGCTCACCTGAATTCAGCGTTAACTATGGCTACACCTTC
CASSPEFSVNYGYTF
>TRBJ1-1|NA|NA|TRBV5-1
TGCGCCAGCAGCCAAAAATCCCCGGGACGGAACACTGAAGCTTTCTTT
CASSQKSPGRNTEAFF
>TRBJ2-6|NA|NA|TRBV19
TGTGCCAGTAGTATCGCTTCTGGGGCCAACGTCCTGACTTTC
CASSIASGANVLTF
>TRBJ1-4|NA|NA|TRBV15
TGTGCCACCAGCAGACCTCTTAATGAAAAACTGTTTTTT
CATSRPLNEKLFF
>TRBJ2-1|NA|NA|TRBV7-2
TGTGCCAGCAGCTACCAGGGTGGGCCCTCTTCTTACAATGAGCAGTTCTTC
CASSYQGGPSSYNEQFF
>TRBJ1-2|NA|TRBD1|TRBV6-5
TGTGCCAGCTGCTGGACAGGCTACTATGGCTACACCTTC
CASCWTGYYGYTF
>TRBJ1-2|once|NA|TRBV18
TGTGCCAGCTCACCAAAATCTTTACAGGGAATCCCCTATGGCTACACCTTC
CASSPKSLQGIPYGYTF
>TRBJ2-7|NA|TRBD1|TRBV5-1
TGCGCCAGCAGCTCGGACAGGTGGGTCGAGCAGTACTTC
CASSSDRWVEQYF
>TRBJ1-2|NA|TRBD1|TRBV11-2
TGTGCCAGCAGCATTAGGACAGGGGGCTACACCTTC
CASSIRTGGYTF
>TRBJ2-5|NA|TRBD1|TRBV24-1
TGTGCCACCAGTGATTTCGGGACAGGGGCGTGGGAGACCCAGTACTTC
CATSDFGTGAWETQYF
>TRBJ1-6|NA|NA|TRBV7-9
TGTGCCAGCATCTCGGGGAGCTCCTATAATTCACCCCTCCACTTT
CASISGSSYNSPLHF
>TRBJ1-1|NA|NA|TRBV10-3
TGTGCCATCAGCGGCATGAACACTGAAGCTTTCTTT
CAISGMNTEAFF
>TRBJ1-2|NA|NA|TRBV6-6
TGTGCCAGCAGTCCACGGGGGGTAATAGTGTCCCCCTCTCCACTCACCTTC
CASSPRGVIVSPSPLTF